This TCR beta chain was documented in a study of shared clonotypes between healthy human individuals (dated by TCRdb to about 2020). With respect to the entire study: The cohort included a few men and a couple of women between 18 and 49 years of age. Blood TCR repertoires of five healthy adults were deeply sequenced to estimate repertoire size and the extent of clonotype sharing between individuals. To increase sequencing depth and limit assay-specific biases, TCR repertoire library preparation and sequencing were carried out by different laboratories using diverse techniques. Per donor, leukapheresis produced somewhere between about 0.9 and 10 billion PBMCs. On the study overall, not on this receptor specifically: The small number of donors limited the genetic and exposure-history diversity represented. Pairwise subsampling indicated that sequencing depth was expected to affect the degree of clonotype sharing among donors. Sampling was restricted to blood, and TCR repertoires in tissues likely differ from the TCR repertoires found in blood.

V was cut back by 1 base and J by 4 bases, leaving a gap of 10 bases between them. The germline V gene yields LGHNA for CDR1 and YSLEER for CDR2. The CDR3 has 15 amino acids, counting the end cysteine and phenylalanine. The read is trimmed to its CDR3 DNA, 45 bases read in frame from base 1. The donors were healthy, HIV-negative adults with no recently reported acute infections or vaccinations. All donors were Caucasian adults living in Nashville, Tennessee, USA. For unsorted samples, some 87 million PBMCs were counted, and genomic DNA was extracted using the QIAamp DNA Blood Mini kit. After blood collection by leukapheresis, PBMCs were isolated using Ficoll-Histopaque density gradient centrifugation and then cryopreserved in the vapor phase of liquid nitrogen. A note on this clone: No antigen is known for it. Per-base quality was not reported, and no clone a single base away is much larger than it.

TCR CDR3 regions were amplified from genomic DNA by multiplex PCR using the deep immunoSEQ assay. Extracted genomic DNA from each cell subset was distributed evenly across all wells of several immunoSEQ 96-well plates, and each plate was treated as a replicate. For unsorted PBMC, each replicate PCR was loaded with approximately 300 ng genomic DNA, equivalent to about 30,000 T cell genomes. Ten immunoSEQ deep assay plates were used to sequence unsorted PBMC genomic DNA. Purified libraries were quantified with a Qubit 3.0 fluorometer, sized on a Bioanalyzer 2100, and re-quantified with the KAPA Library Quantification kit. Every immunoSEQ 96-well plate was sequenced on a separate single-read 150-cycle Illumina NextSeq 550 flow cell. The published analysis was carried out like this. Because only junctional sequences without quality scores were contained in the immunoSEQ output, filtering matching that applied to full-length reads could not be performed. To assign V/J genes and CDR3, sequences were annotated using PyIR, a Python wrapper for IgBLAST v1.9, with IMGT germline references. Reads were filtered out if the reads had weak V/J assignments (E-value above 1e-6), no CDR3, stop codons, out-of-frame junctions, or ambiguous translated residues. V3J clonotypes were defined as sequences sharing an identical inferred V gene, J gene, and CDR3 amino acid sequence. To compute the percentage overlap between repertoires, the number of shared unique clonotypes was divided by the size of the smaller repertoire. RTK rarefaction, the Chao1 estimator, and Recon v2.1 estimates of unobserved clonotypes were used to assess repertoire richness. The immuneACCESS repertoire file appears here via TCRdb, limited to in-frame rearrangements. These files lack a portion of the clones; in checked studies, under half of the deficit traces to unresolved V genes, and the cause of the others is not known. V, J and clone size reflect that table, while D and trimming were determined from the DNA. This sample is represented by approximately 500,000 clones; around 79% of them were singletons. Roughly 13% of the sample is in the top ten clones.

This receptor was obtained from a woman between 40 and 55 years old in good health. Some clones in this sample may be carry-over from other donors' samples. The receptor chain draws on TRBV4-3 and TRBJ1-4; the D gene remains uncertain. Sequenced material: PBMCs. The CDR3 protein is CASSQGEQRNEKLFF. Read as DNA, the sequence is TGCGCCAGCAGCCAAGGGGAACAGCGTAATGAAAAACTGTTTTTT.